This TCR beta chain was identified in a study of post-analysis software for immune sequencing data. Study context: The cohort encompassed relapsing-remitting, secondary progressive and progressive-relapsing multiple sclerosis disease courses. Overall study findings and caveats: Patients carried roughly 5 TRBV segments more frequently than controls did, and TRBV5-6, TRBV5-1 and TRBV20-1 were among them. Patients with multiple sclerosis recorded significantly lower normalized Chao1 diversity than controls, the study found. Strong same-batch co-clustering of samples appeared with F measure clustering.

Notes on this clonotype: Its antigen is not identified.

Presence of unique molecular identifiers characterized the TCR beta cDNA libraries. Input amounts of roughly 0.85 to 10 million T cells were used. These gave around 500,000 cDNA molecules, so each molecule approximated one T cell. TCRdb recomputed calls from the PCR reads with MiXCR, one row per CDR3 protein. The data hold about 770,000 distinct CDR3 sequences, with about half observed a single time. The germline V and J ends were trimmed by 3 bases and 0 bases, with 9 bases remaining between them. Germline V gene data show CDR1 as LNHNV and CDR2 as YYDKDF (reference sequence). This CDR3 spans 15 amino acids.

This chain connects TRBV15 to TRBJ2-1; D unclear. Sequenced material: blood. This TCR was sampled from a girl under 18 with multiple sclerosis. For the CDR3, the DNA is TGTGCCACCAGCAGTTGGGTAAGCTCCTACAATGAGCAGTTCTTC. This translates into CATSSWVSSYNEQFF.